Listed here are 22 T cell receptor beta chains from one sample, sequenced in a study of control samples from healthy donors and cancer patients. The table came from immunoSEQ multiplex PCR; TCRdb's copy has only in-frame clones and leaves some out. The data contain over 100,000 clones, about 92% of them seen just once; the ten biggest clones take up 2.1%. The material sequenced was blood. The receptor source for this set is a woman aged 50 to 60 in good health.

V is TRBV19 and J is TRBJ1-6; a weak D match, TRBD1 (5 bases). The CDR3 contains 12 residues. Trimming took off 5 bases at V and 14 bases at J, with 13 bases between the two ends. Looked up from germline, CDR1 is LNHDA and CDR2 is SQIVND (reference sequence). The CDR3 here is CASSAPGGSLHF. The CDR3 bases are TGTGCCAGTAGTGCCCCCGGGGGATCCCTCCACTTT.

The rearrangement joins TRBV2 to TRBJ1-5, with 8 bases identical to TRBD1. Trimming at V came to 7 bases and at J to 0 bases, leaving 8 bases not matched to a gene. Germline V gene sequence: CDR1 SNHLY, CDR2 FYNNEI. The CDR3 totals 16 residues. The CDR3 here is CASTRDRTNSNQPQHF. The DNA for the CDR3 is TGTGCCAGCACCCGGGACAGGACAAATAGCAATCAGCCCCAGCATTTT.

The chain links TRBV5-4 to TRBJ1-3; no reliable D call. Trimming took off 0 bases at V and 4 bases at J, with 5 bases between the two ends. The CDR3 totals 13 residues. In germline, CDR1 is SGHNT, CDR2 YYREEE (reference sequence). CDR3 in amino acids: CASSLDIGNTIYF. The DNA for the CDR3 is TGTGCCAGCAGCTTGGACATCGGAAACACCATATATTTT.

The chain carries TRBV30 and TRBJ2-1; 9 nucleotides match TRBD2. CDR1 is GTSNPN, CDR2 SVGIG, per germline (reference sequence). V lost 2 bases and J lost 8; bases outside the gene matches: 7. The CDR3 loop spans 14 amino acids. Here the CDR3 reads CAWSSSGGIYEQFF. The CDR3 DNA follows: TGTGCCTGGAGTAGCAGCGGGGGGATATATGAGCAGTTCTTC.

J is TRBJ1-1 and V is TRBV10-3; possible D gene TRBD1, 6 bases. The V and J ends lost 4 bases and 1 base respectively, with 22 bases between them. In germline, CDR1 is ENHRY, CDR2 SYGVKD. The CDR3 extends over 18 amino acids. The CDR3 DNA reads TGTGCCATCAGTGGCAAAACCAAACCGGGACACGCGAACACTGAAGCTTTCTTT. Protein: CAISGKTKPGHANTEAFF.

The chain couples TRBV30 to TRBJ1-1, with a possible D match to TRBD1 (5 bases). The CDR3 runs 12 residues. Per germline, CDR1 GTSNPN and CDR2 SVGIG (reference sequence). V lost 3 bases, J lost 4 bases, and 9 bases lay in between. The CDR3 DNA is TGTGCCTGGAGCGAAAGGGGCACTGAAGCTTTCTTT. Its protein product is CAWSERGTEAFF. Variable domain in full (rest from reference TRBV30 and TRBJ1-1): SQTIHQWPATLVQPVGSPLSLECTVEGTSNPNLYWYRQAAGRGLQLLFYSVGIGQISSEVPQNLSASRPQDRQFILSSKKLLLSDSGFYLCAWSERGTEAFFGQGTRLTVV.

This chain links TRBV5-1 with TRBJ1-2; 10 bases map to TRBD1. With 4 bases clipped from V and 6 bases from J, the junction kept 12 bases outside the gene matches. The CDR3 is 16 residues long. Germline values: CDR1 SGHRS, CDR2 YFSETQ. CDR3 nucleotide sequence: TGCGCCAGCAGCCCGGGACCGGGACAGGGGATGGATGGCTACACCTTC. It specifies CASSPGPGQGMDGYTF.

The J gene is TRBJ2-7, the V gene TRBV2, with D tentatively TRBD2 (6 bases). V was clipped by 2 bases and J by 7 bases, with 18 bases between them. CDR1 is SNHLY, CDR2 FYNNEI, per germline. The CDR3 runs to 15 residues. The CDR3 sequence: CASSEPIRDSGEQYF. The CDR3 bases are TGTGCCAGCAGTGAACCTATCCGGGACTCGGGAGAGCAGTACTTC.

The genes are TRBV28 and TRBJ1-4; TRBD1 agrees at 7 bases. Germline trimming cut 6 bases from V and 5 bases from J; bases unmatched to any gene: 6. The CDR3 has 14 amino acids. Germline V gives CDR1 MDHEN, CDR2 SYDVKM. The CDR3 DNA reads TGTGCCAGCAGGGATACAGGGGAGAATGAAAAACTGTTTTTT. Amino acids: CASRDTGENEKLFF.

The chain joins TRBV7-9 to TRBJ2-7; 10 bases line up with TRBD2. The CDR3 spans 13 residues. Trimming cost V 6 bases and J 5 bases; bases outside gene matches: 4. CDR1 and CDR2 from the germline V gene are SEHNR and FQNEAQ (reference sequence). Here the CDR3 reads CASRAGGWDEQYF. The CDR3 nucleotides read TGTGCCAGCAGAGCGGGAGGGTGGGACGAGCAGTACTTC. The full variable domain, its missing parts supplied by reference TRBV7-9 and TRBJ2-7, is DTGVSQNPRHKITKRGQNVTFRCDPISEHNRLYWYRQTLGQGPEFLTYFQNEAQLEKSRLLSDRFSAERPKGSFSTLEIQRTEQGDSAMYLCASRAGGWDEQYFGPGTRLTVT.

This clone was detected once. The J gene is TRBJ2-3, the V gene TRBV19, with no clear D. This CDR3 region has 13 residues. Germline V gene lookup returns CDR1 LNHDA and CDR2 SQIVND (reference sequence). Trimming left V 10 bases short and J 6 bases short, with 17 bases between. The CDR3 DNA follows: TGTGCCATTAGCTCGGCCCTTGGCGATACGCAGTATTTT. Its translation: CAISSALGDTQYF.

This rearrangement joins TRBV28 to TRBJ2-7, with TRBD2 matching 9 bases. Germline values: CDR1 MDHEN, CDR2 SYDVKM. CDR3 size: 14 residues. The ends lost 7 bases at V and 0 bases at J; junction bases unmatched: 4. CDR3 protein: CASTSGRSSYEQYF. The CDR3 DNA sequence: TGTGCCAGCACGAGCGGGAGGTCCTCCTACGAGCAGTACTTC. Full variable domain (rest looked up from reference TRBV28 and TRBJ2-7): DVKVTQSSRYLVKRTGEKVFLECVQDMDHENMFWYRQDPGLGLRLIYFSYDVKMKEKGDIPEGYSVSREKKERFSLILESASTNQTSMYLCASTSGRSSYEQYFGPGTRLTVT.

The chain uses TRBV4-2 and TRBJ2-4; D call uncertain. In germline, CDR1 is LGHNA, CDR2 YNFKEQ. This CDR3 comprises 18 residues. Trimming removed 0 bases from V and 8 bases from J, with 23 bases in between. The CDR3: CASSQDRAQVWSPDIQYF. The CDR3 DNA is TGTGCCAGCAGCCAAGACCGGGCGCAGGTTTGGAGTCCGGACATTCAGTACTTC.

V and J are TRBV2 and TRBJ2-5; 13 bases agree with TRBD2. J was trimmed by 6 bases and V by 6 bases; bases with no gene match: 4. There are 14 residues in the CDR3. The germline CDR1 and CDR2 sequences are SNHLY and FYNNEI. The CDR3 DNA follows: TGTGCCAGCAGGCAACTAGCGGGGGGGCAGACCCAGTACTTC. Its protein is CASRQLAGGQTQYF.

This clone has a single count. J is TRBJ1-2 and V is TRBV18, with TRBD1 matching over 8 bases. Per the germline V gene, CDR1 is KGHSH and CDR2 is LQKENI. The CDR3 has 16 amino acids. With V trimmed by 2 bases and J by 8 bases, 13 bases remained unmatched. CDR3 region: CASSPGPGGRAGGYTF. In DNA, the CDR3 is TGTGCCAGCTCACCAGGTCCAGGGGGCCGCGCGGGCGGCTACACCTTC.

This chain uses TRBV6-2 or TRBV6-3 with TRBJ2-7; 10 bases line up with TRBD2. This CDR3 is 17 amino acids long. V lost 6 bases to trimming and J lost 0 bases; unmatched junction nucleotides: 11. CDR1 MNHEY and CDR2 SVGEGT come from the germline V gene. In DNA, the CDR3 is TGTGCCAGCAGCCCTCTCCGCCCTAGCGGGAGCTCCTACGAGCAGTACTTC. Its translation: CASSPLRPSGSSYEQYF.

J is TRBJ2-2 and V is TRBV10-3, with TRBD2 matching 8 bases. This CDR3 contains 16 residues. CDR1 and CDR2 from the germline V gene are ENHRY and SYGVKD. V was pared by 1 base and J by 6 bases, with 7 bases of the junction left unmatched. CDR3 in amino acids: CAISELAGGNAGELFF. Here the CDR3 DNA reads TGTGCCATCAGTGAGTTGGCGGGGGGTAACGCCGGGGAGCTGTTTTTT.

The genes are TRBV15 and TRBJ1-1, with D possibly TRBD1 on 6 matching bases. V was cut by 0 bases and J by 2 bases, with 10 bases left in between. Germline V gene data show CDR1 as LNHNV and CDR2 as YYDKDF (reference sequence). This CDR3 contains 15 residues. Here the CDR3 reads CATSREAGDNTEAFF. CDR3 DNA: TGTGCCACCAGCAGAGAAGCAGGGGATAACACTGAAGCTTTCTTT.

The gene calls are TRBV9 and TRBJ1-6; no definite D call. Trimming took off 6 bases at V and 0 bases at J, with 4 bases between the two ends. The CDR3 is 13 residues long. Germline lookup yields CDR1 SGDLS and CDR2 YYNGEE. The CDR3 nucleotides are TGTGCCAGCACGAGCTCCTATAATTCACCCCTCCACTTT. This encodes CASTSSYNSPLHF.

The genes are TRBV4-1 and TRBJ1-5; 7 nucleotides agree with TRBD1. V was pared by 0 bases and J by 4 bases, with 15 bases of the junction left unmatched. The CDR3 is 19 residues long. In germline, CDR1 is MGHRA, CDR2 YSYEKL. The CDR3 is CASSQDFTGETGRNQPQHF. In nucleotides, the CDR3 is TGCGCCAGCAGCCAAGATTTTACGGGTGAGACAGGGCGAAATCAGCCCCAGCATTTT.

The rearrangement links TRBV7-9 to TRBJ2-7, with D perhaps matching TRBD2 (7 bases). The germline V gene has CDR1 SEHNR and CDR2 FQNEAQ (reference sequence). The V end was cut by 2 bases, the J end by 5 bases, with 16 bases between. The CDR3 runs to 15 residues. CDR3 nucleotides: TGTGCCAGCAGCTTAATCGGGACGGGGGGCCACGAGCAGTACTTC. Translation: CASSLIGTGGHEQYF. The full variable domain, in which reference TRBV7-9 and TRBJ2-7 provide the parts outside the CDR3, is DTGVSQNPRHKITKRGQNVTFRCDPISEHNRLYWYRQTLGQGPEFLTYFQNEAQLEKSRLLSDRFSAERPKGSFSTLEIQRTEQGDSAMYLCASSLIGTGGHEQYFGPGTRLTVT.

The CDR3 sequence is CASSRQGYGYTF. The CDR3 DNA reads as TGCGCCAGCAGTCGACAGGGCTATGGCTACACCTTC. The V call is TRBV10-2, the J call TRBJ1-2; the match to TRBD1 covers 7 bases. The CDR3 is 12 amino acids. After removal of 5 bases from V and 4 bases from J, the junction contained 1 base not matched to a gene. In germline, CDR1 is WSHSY, CDR2 SAAADI.